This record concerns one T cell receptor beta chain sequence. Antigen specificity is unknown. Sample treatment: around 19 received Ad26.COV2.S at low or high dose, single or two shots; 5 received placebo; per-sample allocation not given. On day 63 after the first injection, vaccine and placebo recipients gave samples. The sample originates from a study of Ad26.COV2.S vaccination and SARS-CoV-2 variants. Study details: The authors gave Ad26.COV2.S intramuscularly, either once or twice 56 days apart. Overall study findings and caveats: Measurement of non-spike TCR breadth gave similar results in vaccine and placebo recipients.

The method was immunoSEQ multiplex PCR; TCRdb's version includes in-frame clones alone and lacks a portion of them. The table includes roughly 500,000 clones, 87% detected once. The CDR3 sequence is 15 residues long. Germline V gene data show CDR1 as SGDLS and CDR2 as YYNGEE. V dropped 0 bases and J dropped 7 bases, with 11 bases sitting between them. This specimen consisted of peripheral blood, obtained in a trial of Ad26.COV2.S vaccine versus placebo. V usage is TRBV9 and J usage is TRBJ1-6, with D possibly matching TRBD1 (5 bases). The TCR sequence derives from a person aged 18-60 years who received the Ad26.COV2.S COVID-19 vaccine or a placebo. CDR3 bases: TGTGCCAGCAGCGTAGGGGTTGAGGGGAATTCACCCCTCCACTTT. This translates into CASSVGVEGNSPLHF.